This TCR beta chain is from a study of CD8 T cells in Susac syndrome. Study at large: There were about 6 sequenced Susac syndrome patients with active disease and about 8 in remission.

All included Susac syndrome patients satisfied recently defined diagnostic criteria for definite or probable disease. Trimming stripped 2 bases from V and 1 base from J, with 8 bases between. This CDR3 has 14 residues. Germline V gene lookup returns CDR1 DFQATT and CDR2 SNEGSKA (reference sequence). RNA in amounts of roughly 0.5 to 1 ug was reverse transcribed with random hexamers. TCRdb re-called the immunoSEQ multiplex PCR reads with MiXCR, one entry per CDR3 protein. The data contain about 210,000 distinct CDR3 sequences, about 95% of them singletons. This clonotype was seen a single time. The chain couples TRBV20-1 to TRBJ2-2; D not resolved. Sequencing used CD4+ T cells from PBMCs. The TCR sequence derives from a human donor with Susac syndrome. The DNA of the CDR3 is TGCAGTGCTAGAAATGACGGGAACACCGGGGAGCTGTTTTTT. It yields the protein CSARNDGNTGELFF.